Listed below are T cell receptor beta chains from one sample, sequenced in a study of blood T cell repertoires in COVID-19. Profiled with immunoSEQ multiplex PCR; TCRdb holds only in-frame clones, not every one. The repertoire holds tens of thousands of clones, with about nine tenths as singletons. The sequencing sample was made of peripheral blood. The receptor source for this set is a woman between 45 and 65 years old with active or convalescent COVID-19. Each CDR3 is given with its conserved first and last residue. Each record gives: V gene, clone size, D gene, J gene, CDR3 DNA, CDR3 protein. The D gene is left open where the match is weak. For some rows the clone size is stated as once, few or many, or as a class when expanded; others skip it.

TRBV6-1,-,-,TRBJ2-2,TGTGCCAGCAGTGAAGTGGGTAGCGCGAACACCGGGGAGCTGTTTTTT,CASSEVGSANTGELFF
TRBV3-1/TRBV3-2,-,TRBD1,TRBJ1-1,TGTGCCAGCAGCCCAACAGGGGGAAGGACTGAAGCTTTCTTT,CASSPTGGRTEAFF
TRBV30,-,TRBD1,TRBJ1-2,TGTGCCTGGAGCCCTGGACAGGGAACCTATGGCTACACCTTC,CAWSPGQGTYGYTF
TRBV7-8,-,-,TRBJ2-3,TGTGCCAGCAGCTTAGGCAGGGCGACAGATACGCAGTATTTT,CASSLGRATDTQYF
TRBV10-1,-,TRBD1,TRBJ1-1,TGCGCCAGCAGGCCGACAGGGGCGAACACTGAAGCTTTCTTT,CASRPTGANTEAFF
TRBV27,-,-,TRBJ2-7,TGTGCCAGCAGTTCCCATCTCCCCTCTCCGGGAGCAACCTACGAGCAGTACTTC,CASSSHLPSPGATYEQYF
TRBV27,-,-,TRBJ2-7,TGTGCCAGCAGTTTATCAGGGGTGCACGAGCAGTACTTC,CASSLSGVHEQYF
TRBV6-5,-,-,TRBJ2-7,TGTGCCAGCAGTTACTATACCGGGAGTTCCGACGAGCAGTACTTC,CASSYYTGSSDEQYF
TRBV3-1/TRBV3-2,once,TRBD1,TRBJ1-5,TGTGCCAGCAGCCATACGGCCCCGGGACAGGGGGATTCTTATCAGCCCCAGCATTTT,CASSHTAPGQGDSYQPQHF
TRBV28,-,-,TRBJ2-7,TGTGCCAGCAGTCCCCCCGCCTACGAGCAGTACTTC,CASSPPAYEQYF
TRBV6-5,-,-,TRBJ1-1,TGTGCCAGCGAGGGGGGGGGCACTGAAGCTTTCTTT,CASEGGGTEAFF